What follows is one TCR beta chain and its context. The CDR3 loop spans 11 amino acids. V lost 6 bases to trimming and J lost 5 bases, with 8 bases between them. Germline-derived CDR1 and CDR2 are MNHEY and SVGAGI. This record comes from a study of T cells after yellow fever vaccination. TCRdb recomputed calls from the 5' RACE reads with MiXCR, one row per CDR3 protein. Of about 240,000 distinct CDR3 sequences listed, less than 9% are singletons. The clonotype comes from a young man who received the YFV17D yellow fever vaccine. The material was CD4+ T cells sorted from PBMCs, obtained 15 days after the yellow fever booster vaccination. The chain combines TRBV6-5 with TRBJ2-7; D gene unclear. The CDR3 DNA reads as TGTGCCAGCAGAACAACGGACGAGCAGTACTTC. This codes for CASRTTDEQYF.